A single T cell receptor beta chain is shown here with its context. Its matching antigen is unknown. Libraries were prepared by immunoSEQ multiplex PCR; TCRdb keeps only in-frame clonotypes and omits some of them. Of 40,000 to 45,000 clones in the sample, 76% are singletons; the top ten hold 3% to 4%. The record originates from a study of vaccination effects on CD4 cells after COVID-19. Deletions cut 1 base from V and 3 bases from J, with 10 bases between. CDR1 is SGHTA, CDR2 FQGNSA, per germline. This CDR3 has 14 residues. CD4+ T cell isolation took place after 10 days of culture. Sometime from March through December 2020, the person acquired a SARS-CoV-2 infection that PCR confirmed. As their vaccination, participants received two doses of either BNT162b2 or mRNA-1273.

The TCR sequence derives from a human donor who had a prior SARS-CoV-2 infection. The chain joins TRBV7-2 to TRBJ2-7; D is unclear. The sample consisted of CD4+ T cells from PBMCs cultured without peptide, taken after COVID-19 vaccination. CDR3 sequence reads: CASSLGRNFYEQYF. The DNA of the CDR3 is TGTGCCAGCAGCTTAGGACGGAACTTCTACGAGCAGTACTTC.